The next 10 T cell receptor beta chains were all read from a single sample in a study of blood T cell repertoires in COVID-19. Assay used: immunoSEQ multiplex PCR; TCRdb lists only in-frame clones, some missing. The sample contains about 160,000 clones, roughly 89% of which appear only once. The specimen sequenced was peripheral blood. These receptors all come from a woman in her 70s with COVID-19, enrolled during active disease.

This chain connects TRBV15 to TRBJ2-3, with a possible D match to TRBD2 (5 bases). The germline CDR1 and CDR2 sequences are LNHNV and YYDKDF (reference sequence). This CDR3 has 18 residues. V lost 0 bases and J 6 bases, leaving 22 bases between the germline ends. The CDR3 region is CATSRDRSSVVVADTQYF. Written as DNA, the CDR3 is TGTGCCACCAGCAGAGATCGGAGTAGCGTCGTGGTTGCGGATACGCAGTATTTT. Together with reference TRBV15 and TRBJ2-3, the CDR3 gives the full variable domain: DAMVIQNPRYQVTQFGKPVTLSCSQTLNHNVMYWYQQKSSQAPKLLFHYYDKDFNNEADTPDNFQSRRPNTSFCFLDIRSPGLGDTAMYLCATSRDRSSVVVADTQYFGPGTRLTVL.

The chain links TRBV5-1 to TRBJ2-2, with a weak D call TRBD2 (6 bases). The CDR3 totals 16 residues. With 1 base removed from V and 2 bases from J, the gap between germline ends came to 12 bases. CDR1 is SGHRS, CDR2 YFSETQ, per germline. The CDR3 bases are TGCGCCAGCAGCTTGAACGGGAGATACAACACCGGGGAGCTGTTTTTT. Translating gives CASSLNGRYNTGELFF.

The chain joins TRBV6-5 to TRBJ1-6, with 7 bases identical to TRBD1. Germline V lookup: CDR1 MNHEY, CDR2 SVGAGI. J lost 7 bases, V lost 4 bases, and 10 bases had no gene match. CDR3 size: 16 residues. This CDR3 is CASSLGQRGWNSPLHF. The CDR3 nucleotides read TGTGCCAGCAGTTTGGGACAGCGAGGTTGGAATTCACCCCTCCACTTT.

This rearrangement joins TRBV7-2 to TRBJ1-6, with a possible D match to TRBD1 (5 bases). CDR3 length equals 16 residues. The germline V and J ends were trimmed by 5 bases and 4 bases, with 15 bases remaining between them. Germline lookup yields CDR1 SGHTA and CDR2 FQGNSA. CDR3 sequence (DNA): TGTGCCAGCAGCCTCCGGGCAGGGAATTATAATTCACCCCTCCACTTT. Translation: CASSLRAGNYNSPLHF.

This clone was detected only once. This chain joins TRBV7-8 and TRBJ2-3; 9 bases are a match to TRBD2. Germline V CDR1 and CDR2: SGHVS, FQNEAQ. The CDR3 totals 16 residues. The V gene end was trimmed by 1 base and the J gene end by 0 bases; junction bases not matched to a gene: 2. The CDR3 DNA is TGTGCCAGCAGCTTAGTTAGCGGGGGTAGCACAGATACGCAGTATTTT. Translating it yields CASSLVSGGSTDTQYF.

V gene TRBV6-5 combines with J gene TRBJ2-5; D unclear. Trimming shortened V by 4 bases and J by 8 bases, and 11 bases separated the two germline ends. The germline V gene encodes CDR1 MNHEY and CDR2 SVGAGI. This CDR3 has 12 residues. The CDR3 here is CASSSSRVTQYF. Written as DNA, the CDR3 is TGTGCCAGCAGTTCCTCCCGGGTAACCCAGTACTTC.

J is TRBJ2-7 and V is TRBV12-3 or TRBV12-4; 7 bases match TRBD2. The V segment lost 5 bases and the J segment 5 bases; nucleotides outside the gene matches: 6. The CDR3 sequence is 13 residues long. The CDR3 coding sequence is TGTGCCAGCAGTCCTTGGGGGGGGGACGAGCAGTACTTC. This translates into CASSPWGGDEQYF.

This clone was counted a single time. V is TRBV19 and J is TRBJ1-2; a weak D match, TRBD1 (6 bases). Germline CDR1 and CDR2: LNHDA and SQIVND (reference sequence). Trimming removed 5 bases at V and 1 base at J, with 14 bases between. CDR3 length: 15 residues. CDR3 nucleotides: TGTGCCAGTAGTGATCGGACAGCATTTAACTATGGCTACACCTTC. Its translation: CASSDRTAFNYGYTF. The variable domain in full, completed from reference TRBV19 and TRBJ1-2, reads DGGITQSPKYLFRKEGQNVTLSCEQNLNHDAMYWYRQDPGQGLRLIYYSQIVNDFQKGDIAEGYSVSREKKESFPLTVTSAQKNPTAFYLCASSDRTAFNYGYTFGSGTRLTVV.

The chain uses TRBV27 and TRBJ1-2; possible D gene TRBD1, 6 bases. The germline V and J ends were trimmed by 8 bases and 5 bases, with 18 bases remaining between them. CDR1 and CDR2 (germline): MNHEY, SMNVEV (reference sequence). CDR3 length: 14 amino acids. The DNA of the CDR3 is TGTGCCAGCGGTATACCGGGACATCAATATGGCTACACCTTC. Translation gives CASGIPGHQYGYTF.

The chain uses TRBV27 and TRBJ1-1; TRBD1 aligns across 7 bases. After removal of 6 bases from V and 3 bases from J, the junction contained 4 bases not matched to a gene. Germline CDR1 MNHEY, CDR2 SMNVEV (reference sequence). CDR3 size: 13 residues. CDR3 sequence: CASRYDRDTEAFF. The CDR3 nucleotides read TGTGCCAGCAGATACGACAGGGACACTGAAGCTTTCTTT.